The entry below describes one T cell receptor (beta chain). Its specificity is not known. The record originates from a study of T cell repertoires in cytomegalovirus infection. One entry per CDR3 protein results from TCRdb running MiXCR on the reads. The sample lists about 770,000 distinct CDR3 sequences, around 29% occurring once. V lost 4 bases, J lost 7 bases, and 16 bases lay in between. The CDR3 has 15 residues. Looked up from germline, CDR1 is SGHVS and CDR2 is FNYEAQ. The chain joins TRBV7-6 to TRBJ1-4; D ambiguous. The sequencing here drew on cultured CD8+ T cells from PBMCs, taken from culture after CMV antigen stimulation. The clonotype originates from a human donor in good health (CMV status not recorded). Some clones in this sample may be carry-over from other donors' samples. The chain's CDR3 is CASSSGLKTPEKLFF. The CDR3 region has the DNA TGTGCCAGCAGCTCAGGTCTTAAAACCCCTGAAAAACTGTTTTTT.